This T cell receptor (beta chain) was recovered during a study of tissue T cells after allogeneic stem cell transplantation. Assay: immunoSEQ multiplex PCR; the TCRdb copy retains only in-frame clones and omits some. The sample includes 9,000 to 10,000 clones, roughly 66% of them seen just once. Overall study results and limits: Limitations included a small, clinically heterogeneous cohort and limited sampling depth.

The CDR3 is 15 residues long. V was cut by 4 bases and J by 0 bases, with 12 bases left in between. The germline V gene encodes CDR1 MDHEN and CDR2 SYDVKM. This clone was detected only a few times. Its antigen is undetermined. The sample here was tissue from the jejunum, taken at autopsy. The clonotype originates from a woman aged 18-49 years with breast cancer. The chain combines TRBV28 with TRBJ2-5, with D hard to call. CDR3 DNA: TGTGCCAGCAGTTATGTTACAGTGTACCAAGAGACCCAGTACTTC. This sequence encodes CASSYVTVYQETQYF.